This TCR beta chain was obtained from a study of blood T cells in healthy people across ages. Overall study results and limits: Long-lived donors exceeded aged donors in naive CD4+ cells and diversity.

This clonotype was seen more than once but under ten times. The antigen is unknown. It was with a sample-barcoded 5' primer and a J-beta primer mix that a second PCR of roughly 7 to 12 cycles was run. TCRdb reanalysed the 5' RACE reads using MiXCR and keeps one entry per CDR3 protein. The sample lists some 750,000 distinct CDR3 sequences, 22% occurring once. CDR3 length equals 12 residues. Trimming cost V 5 bases and J 9 bases, with 11 bases left between them. Per the germline V gene, CDR1 is PRHDT and CDR2 is FYEKMQ (reference sequence). Sample: blood. This clonotype was obtained from a man between 65 and 85 years old in good health. The chain employs TRBV13 and TRBJ2-4; a weak D match, TRBD1 (6 bases). CDR3 nucleotide sequence: TGTGCCAGCAGCCCTCAAGGGGGCATTCAGTACTTC. Its translation: CASSPQGGIQYF.